This T cell receptor (beta chain) was captured by sequencing in a study of T cell responses to AZD1222 COVID-19 vaccine. Study-wide results and caveats: At baseline, just 6 or 7 AZD1222 recipients tested seropositive. Targeting of unmutated variant regions was reportedly seen in nearly half of spike-specific TCRs.

Looked up from germline, CDR1 is KGHSH and CDR2 is LQKENI. V was pared by 6 bases and J by 0 bases, with 12 bases between. This CDR3 has 15 residues. TCRdb keeps only in-frame clones here, not all; method: immunoSEQ multiplex PCR. The sample includes roughly 140,000 clones, around 87% seen only once; the top ten take roughly 1.5%. A remark on this clone: As yet, its antigen is unknown.

The source is an adult in good health. The chain combines TRBV18 with TRBJ2-4; TRBD1 is a possible D gene (6 bases). The sample was peripheral blood, taken on day 0 of AZD1222 vaccination. CDR3 bases: TGTGCCAGCTCCCTGGGACACCGAGCCAAAAACATTCAGTACTTC. Protein product: CASSLGHRAKNIQYF.